The following is a T cell receptor (beta chain) sequence with its context. These data come from a study of CD8 T cells in ankylosing spondylitis. The germline CDR1 and CDR2 sequences are LGHDT and YNNKEL (reference sequence). The junction had 5 bases not matched to a gene; V was cut back by 3 bases and J by 3 bases. The CDR3 totals 16 residues. One entry per CDR3 protein, called by TCRdb with MiXCR from the 5' RACE reads. The sample comprises 250,000 to 350,000 distinct CDR3 sequences, more than 20% of which are singletons, and roughly 3.6% rests with the top ten. The rearrangement uses TRBV3-1 and TRBJ1-5; 10 bases are shared with TRBD1. The clonotype comes from a female donor with ankylosing spondylitis or in good health (not recorded which). The sample consisted of blood, either unsorted or a sorted T cell fraction (not recorded which). As DNA, the CDR3 is TGTGCCAGCAGCCAGACCGGGACAGGGGTCAATCAGCCCCAGCATTTT. This translates into CASSQTGTGVNQPQHF.